Presented here are 11 T cell receptor beta chains from one specimen sequenced in a study of Graves' ophthalmopathy and Graves' hyperthyroidism. RNA transcripts were the source from which TCR beta CDR3 regions were amplified. After a first-round RT-PCR with HTBI primers, a second-round multiplex PCR was run. TCRdb called the multiplex PCR reads again in MiXCR, with one record for every CDR3 protein. The sample carries 650,000 to 900,000 distinct CDR3 sequences, roughly 41% recorded once. Source material: peripheral blood. The receptor source for this set is an adult man with Graves' ophthalmopathy.

This clonotype was seen more than once but under ten times. The junction does not match germline at one end; this may be a read error. This chain connects TRBV10-3 to TRBJ2-5, with TRBD2 matching 12 bases. The CDR3 is made up of 20 amino acids. CDR1 and CDR2 from the germline V gene are ENHRY and SYGVKD. CDR3: CASSYRAGTGLAGWEETQYF. CDR3 coding DNA: TGTGCCAGCAGTTACCGTGCAGGGACAGGACTAGCGGGATGGGAAGAGACCCAGTACTTC.

In its sample, this clonotype was seen a few times. The genes are TRBV2 and TRBJ2-5, with TRBD1 matching 8 bases. Losses at the gene ends were 6 bases for V and 7 bases for J; bases not matched to a gene: 10. This CDR3 contains 14 residues. Germline CDR1 and CDR2: SNHLY and FYNNEI. CDR3 in DNA: TGTGCCAGCAGGCCACGGACAGGGCTCTGGACCCAGTACTTC. This sequence encodes CASRPRTGLWTQYF.

This clonotype appeared many times. The rearrangement uses TRBV2 and TRBJ2-7; D is possibly TRBD1 (7 bases). The CDR3 has 15 residues. CDR1 and CDR2 (germline): SNHLY, FYNNEI. The ends were cut back, 5 bases at V and 0 bases at J, with 14 bases in the middle. CDR3 in amino acids: CASSYRGLSSYEQYF. The CDR3, as DNA: TGTGCCAGCAGTTACAGGGGACTGAGCTCCTACGAGCAGTACTTC. The variable domain in full, with the rest retrieved from reference TRBV2 and TRBJ2-7, is EPEVTQTPSHQVTQMGQEVILRCVPISNHLYFYWYRQILGQKVEFLVSFYNNEISEKSEIFDDQFSVERPDGSNFTLKIRSTKLEDSAMYFCASSYRGLSSYEQYFGPGTRLTVT.

The chain recombines TRBV9 with TRBJ2-7; TRBD2 is a possible D gene (6 bases). Trimming cost V 0 bases and J 7 bases, with 11 bases left between them. This CDR3 has 13 residues. Germline CDR1 and CDR2: SGDLS and YYNGEE. The CDR3 is CASSVGGMEEQYF. The CDR3 nucleotides read TGTGCCAGCAGCGTAGGCGGGATGGAGGAGCAGTACTTC.

Ten or more counts support this clonotype. V is TRBV29-1 and J is TRBJ1-2; no clear D gene. The V gene lost 4 bases and the J gene lost 8 bases, with 14 bases spanning the gap. Germline assignment: CDR1 SQVTM and CDR2 ANQGSEA. There are 12 residues in the CDR3. CDR3 sequence: CSVGLWGKGYTF. CDR3 DNA: TGCAGCGTTGGTCTCTGGGGAAAGGGCTACACCTTC.

The rearrangement uses TRBV7-2 and TRBJ1-4; 11 nucleotides align to TRBD1. The CDR3 extends over 17 amino acids. Germline-derived CDR1 and CDR2 are SGHTA and FQGNSA. The trim removed 2 bases at V and 8 bases at J, leaving 10 bases unmatched. The CDR3 here is CASSLLGGTGGGEKLFF. The CDR3, as DNA: TGTGCCAGCAGCTTACTAGGAGGGACAGGGGGGGGAGAAAAACTGTTTTTT. The full variable domain, in which reference TRBV7-2 and TRBJ1-4 provide the parts outside the CDR3, is GAGVSQSPSNKVTEKGKDVELRCDPISGHTALYWYRQSLGQGLEFLIYFQGNSAPDKSGLPSDRFSAERTGGSVSTLTIQRTQQEDSAVYLCASSLLGGTGGGEKLFFGSGTQLSVL.

A few counts support this clonotype. The V gene is TRBV28, the J gene TRBJ2-7; D not certain. This CDR3 has 13 amino acids. Trimming removed 7 bases from V and 2 bases from J, with 12 bases in between. Per germline, CDR1 MDHEN and CDR2 SYDVKM. DNA of the CDR3: TGTGCCAGCAATAGTTTCAATCCCTACGAGCAGTACTTC. This encodes CASNSFNPYEQYF. The variable domain in full, with the rest retrieved from reference TRBV28 and TRBJ2-7, is DVKVTQSSRYLVKRTGEKVFLECVQDMDHENMFWYRQDPGLGLRLIYFSYDVKMKEKGDIPEGYSVSREKKERFSLILESASTNQTSMYLCASNSFNPYEQYFGPGTRLTVT.

CDR3 amino acids: CASSPWAATNEKLFF. Here the CDR3 DNA reads TGTGCCAGCAGCCCTTGGGCGGCAACTAATGAAAAACTGTTTTTT. V and J are TRBV3-1 and TRBJ1-4, with D uncertain. Germline values: CDR1 LGHDT, CDR2 YNNKEL (reference sequence). Trimming shortened V by 4 bases and J by 0 bases, and 9 bases separated the two germline ends. CDR3 length: 15 amino acids.

This chain links TRBV29-1 with TRBJ2-7; 12 positions match TRBD1. Losses at the gene ends were 8 bases for V and 7 bases for J; bases not matched to a gene: 12. CDR3 size: 14 residues. Per germline, CDR1 SQVTM and CDR2 ANQGSEA. CDR3 region: CSIGTGGPLGEQYF. CDR3 DNA: TGCAGCATCGGGACAGGGGGCCCCCTGGGTGAGCAGTACTTC.

V gene TRBV10-3 combines with J gene TRBJ2-7, with 9 positions matching TRBD1. CDR1 is ENHRY, CDR2 SYGVKD, per germline. Trimming cost V 2 bases and J 4 bases; bases outside gene matches: 12. The CDR3 consists of 17 residues. The CDR3 reads CAISEVKSGQGEYEQYF. CDR3 DNA: TGTGCCATCAGTGAGGTTAAGTCGGGACAGGGTGAATACGAGCAGTACTTC.

There are many counts of this clonotype. The V call is TRBV10-3, the J call TRBJ1-2; 8 bases line up with TRBD1. V shed 7 bases and J 7 bases; nucleotides not matched to a gene: 8. The CDR3 consists of 13 residues. Germline lookup yields CDR1 ENHRY and CDR2 SYGVKD. CDR3 coding DNA: TGTGCCATCACCCCAGGGGGCGCATCTGGCTACACCTTC. Protein product: CAITPGGASGYTF.